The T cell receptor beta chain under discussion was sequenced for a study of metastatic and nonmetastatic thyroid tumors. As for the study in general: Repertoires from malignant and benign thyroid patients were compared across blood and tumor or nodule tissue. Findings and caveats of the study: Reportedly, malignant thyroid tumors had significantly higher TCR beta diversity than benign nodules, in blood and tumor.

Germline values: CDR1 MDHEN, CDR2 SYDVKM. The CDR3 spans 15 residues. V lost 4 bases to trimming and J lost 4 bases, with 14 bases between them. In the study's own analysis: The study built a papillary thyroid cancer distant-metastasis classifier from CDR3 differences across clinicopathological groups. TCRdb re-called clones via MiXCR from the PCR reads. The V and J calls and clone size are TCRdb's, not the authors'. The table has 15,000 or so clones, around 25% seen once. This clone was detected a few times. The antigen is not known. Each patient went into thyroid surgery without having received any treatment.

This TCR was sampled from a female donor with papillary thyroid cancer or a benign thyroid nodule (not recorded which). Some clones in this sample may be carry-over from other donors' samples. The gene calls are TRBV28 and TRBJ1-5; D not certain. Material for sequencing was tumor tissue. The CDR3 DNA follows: TGTGCCAGCAGTTCCCGCGGGGAAGGGAATCAGCCCCAGCATTTT. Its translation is CASSSRGEGNQPQHF.